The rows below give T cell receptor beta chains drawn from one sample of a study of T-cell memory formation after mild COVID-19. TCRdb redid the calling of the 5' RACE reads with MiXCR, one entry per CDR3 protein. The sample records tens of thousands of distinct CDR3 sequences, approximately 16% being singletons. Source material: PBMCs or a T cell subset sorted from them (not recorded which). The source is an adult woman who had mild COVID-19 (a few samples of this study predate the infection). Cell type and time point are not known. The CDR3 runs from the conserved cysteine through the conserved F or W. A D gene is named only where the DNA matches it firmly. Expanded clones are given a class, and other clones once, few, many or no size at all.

CATSGRGVPNEQFF	TGTGCCACCAGCGGGCGAGGAGTCCCCAATGAGCAGTTCTTC	few	-	TRBV15	TRBJ2-1
CASRNTNAGKSTF	TGTGCCAGCCGGAACACCAATGCAGGCAAATCAACCTTT	-	-	TRBV2	TRBJ1-6
CASSFRQGYGYTF	TGTGCCAGCAGTTTCAGACAGGGGTATGGCTACACCTTC	-	TRBD1	TRBV12-3/TRBV12-4	TRBJ1-2
CATRASTDTQYF	TGTGCCACGCGGGCTAGCACAGATACGCAGTATTTT	-	-	TRBV7-6	TRBJ2-3
CASRLWGLTLLIGNEQFF	TGTGCCAGCAGACTGTGGGGGTTAACACTACTAATTGGCAATGAGCAGTTCTTC	few	-	TRBV5-6	TRBJ2-1
CASSIDLLDGTVAYEQYF	TGTGCCAGTAGTATAGATCTTTTGGACGGAACCGTTGCCTACGAGCAGTACTTC	-	-	TRBV19	TRBJ2-7
CASSLIGGVDTQYF	TGTGCCAGCAGCTTAATCGGGGGGGTAGATACGCAGTATTTT	-	TRBD2	TRBV7-3	TRBJ2-3
CASSLSHTDTQYF	TGTGCCAGCAGCCTCTCCCACACAGATACGCAGTATTTT	-	-	TRBV11-2	TRBJ2-3
CASSNGQGRTDTQYF	TGTGCCAGCAGTAACGGACAGGGAAGGACAGATACGCAGTATTTT	-	TRBD1	TRBV6-5	TRBJ2-3
CASSLDPPYTGRLTDTQYF	TGTGCCAGCAGCTTAGACCCCCCCTATACTGGGCGGTTGACAGATACGCAGTATTTT	few	-	TRBV7-7	TRBJ2-3
CASSLEYTEAFF	TGTGCCAGCAGCTTGGAGTACACTGAAGCTTTCTTT	few	-	TRBV5-4	TRBJ1-1
CACTMTGLEETQYF	TGTGCCTGCACAATGACAGGGTTGGAAGAGACCCAGTACTTC	-	TRBD1	TRBV30	TRBJ2-5
CSVEVDGLPYQETQYF	TGCAGCGTTGAAGTGGACGGACTACCTTACCAAGAGACCCAGTACTTC	-	-	TRBV29-1	TRBJ2-5
CSVARGLAAKATYNEQFF	TGCAGCGTTGCCCGGGGACTAGCGGCAAAGGCAACCTACAATGAGCAGTTCTTC	few	TRBD2	TRBV29-1	TRBJ2-1
CASSLPLLAGETDTQYF	TGTGCCAGCAGCTTACCCCTACTAGCGGGGGAAACAGATACGCAGTATTTT	-	TRBD2	TRBV7-9	TRBJ2-3
CSATPSGTPQETQYF	TGCAGTGCTACCCCAAGCGGGACTCCACAAGAGACCCAGTACTTC	few	TRBD2	TRBV20-1	TRBJ2-5
CASSPTPGLDNYEQYF	TGTGCCAGCAGCCCCACTCCGGGACTAGATAATTACGAGCAGTACTTC	few	TRBD2	TRBV9	TRBJ2-7
CASGPLKTQYF	TGTGCCAGCGGACCCCTGAAGACCCAGTACTTC	few	-	TRBV3-1	TRBJ2-5
CASSYRHTEAFF	TGTGCCAGCTCCTATCGGCACACTGAAGCTTTCTTT	-	-	TRBV12-3/TRBV12-4	TRBJ1-1
CASTPGLSNTGELFF	TGCGCCAGCACCCCAGGACTGTCTAACACCGGGGAGCTGTTTTTT	-	-	TRBV23-1	TRBJ2-2
CASSFLVATNEKLFF	TGTGCCAGCAGTTTTCTCGTCGCAACTAATGAAAAACTGTTTTTT	-	-	TRBV12-3/TRBV12-4	TRBJ1-4
CASSLTLRYEQYF	TGTGCCAGCAGTTTAACATTGAGGTACGAGCAGTACTTC	few	-	TRBV27	TRBJ2-7
CASSPFSGSAHEQYF	TGTGCCAGCAGTCCCTTTAGCGGGAGCGCCCACGAGCAGTACTTC	-	TRBD2	TRBV12-3/TRBV12-4	TRBJ2-7
CATSRDENEQYF	TGTGCCACCAGCAGAGATGAAAACGAGCAGTACTTC	-	-	TRBV15	TRBJ2-7
CASSQDAGFAPMNTEAFF	TGCGCCAGCAGCCAAGATGCCGGGTTTGCCCCTATGAACACTGAAGCTTTCTTT	few	-	TRBV4-3	TRBJ1-1
CASSQDLGGYGDEQYF	TGCGCCAGCAGCCAAGACTTGGGGGGGTACGGGGACGAGCAGTACTTC	few	TRBD2	TRBV4-1	TRBJ2-7
CASSQESGELFF	TGTGCCAGCAGCCAAGAGTCCGGGGAGCTGTTTTTT	-	-	TRBV3-1	TRBJ2-2
CASSVPGQGSMNTEAFF	TGTGCCAGCAGCGTACCCGGACAGGGTTCCATGAACACTGAAGCTTTCTTT	few	TRBD1	TRBV9	TRBJ1-1
CASKLGTDTQYF	TGTGCCAGCAAACTTGGGACAGATACGCAGTATTTT	-	-	TRBV12-3/TRBV12-4	TRBJ2-3
CASSPLSGPVTDTQYF	TGTGCCAGCAGCCCGCTTAGCGGGCCTGTCACAGATACGCAGTATTTT	many	TRBD2	TRBV4-2	TRBJ2-3
CATSRGRETANEQFF	TGTGCCACCAGCAGAGGACGTGAGACAGCTAATGAGCAGTTCTTC	-	-	TRBV15	TRBJ2-1
CASSPYYTAQDEKLFF	TGTGCCAGCAGCCCTTACTACACGGCTCAGGATGAAAAACTGTTTTTT	few	-	TRBV12-3/TRBV12-4	TRBJ1-4
CSVSLYRDSYEQYF	TGCAGTGTTAGCCTCTACAGGGATAGCTACGAGCAGTACTTC	-	-	TRBV20-1	TRBJ2-7
CASSPVGQFGYGYTF	TGCGCCAGCAGCCCCGTGGGACAGTTTGGCTATGGCTACACCTTC	few	TRBD1	TRBV4-1	TRBJ1-2
CASSLVVWTNEQFF	TGTGCCAGCAGCTTAGTGGTATGGACCAATGAGCAGTTCTTC	-	-	TRBV7-2	TRBJ2-1
CASSQGEAKNIQYF	TGTGCCAGCAGCCAGGGGGAGGCCAAAAACATTCAGTACTTC	-	TRBD1	TRBV5-4	TRBJ2-4
CSARTGGYEQYF	TGCAGTGCTCGGACAGGGGGTTACGAGCAGTACTTC	few	TRBD1	TRBV20-1	TRBJ2-7
CASSLGSSTYEQYF	TGTGCCAGCAGCCTAGGGTCTTCAACCTACGAGCAGTACTTC	-	-	TRBV5-6	TRBJ2-7
CASSIMGGAGQPQHF	TGTGCCAGCAGTATAATGGGGGGGGCTGGTCAGCCCCAGCATTTT	-	-	TRBV27	TRBJ1-5
CASSFRHYEQYF	TGTGCCAGCAGTTTTAGGCACTACGAGCAGTACTTC	-	-	TRBV6-2/TRBV6-3	TRBJ2-7
CASSLLAVAEQFF	TGTGCCAGCAGCCTCCTCGCCGTGGCTGAGCAGTTCTTC	-	-	TRBV7-8	TRBJ2-1
CASSLVLGRKNIQYF	TGTGCCAGCAGCTTAGTACTGGGACGGAAAAACATTCAGTACTTC	few	-	TRBV7-9	TRBJ2-4
CASSQGAGRASYEQYF	TGCGCCAGCAGCCAAGGCGCCGGGAGGGCCTCCTACGAGCAGTACTTC	few	TRBD2	TRBV4-3	TRBJ2-7
CASSPSTWSTVADTQYF	TGTGCCAGCAGCCCTTCAACCTGGTCTACCGTCGCAGATACGCAGTATTTT	-	-	TRBV11-2	TRBJ2-3
CASSQEGDTQYF	TGCGCCAGCAGCCAAGAAGGGGATACGCAGTATTTT	many	-	TRBV4-1	TRBJ2-3
CASWRGGSLEQFF	TGTGCCAGCTGGCGCGGGGGGAGCCTTGAGCAGTTCTTC	-	TRBD2	TRBV6-5	TRBJ2-1